This T cell receptor beta chain was captured by sequencing in a study of blood T cells in healthy people across ages. With 5 bases removed from V and 5 bases from J, the gap between germline ends came to 12 bases. CDR1 is MNHEY, CDR2 SVGAGI, per germline. This CDR3 region has 13 residues. A second roughly 6 to 12 cycle PCR used barcoded and J-beta primers. TCRdb re-called the 5' RACE reads through MiXCR, storing one row per CDR3 protein. The data show about 770,000 distinct CDR3 sequences, with around 42% seen just once and under 20% held by the top ten. The V and J genes are TRBV6-5 and TRBJ2-5; D uncertain. Sequenced: blood. The TCR sequence derives from a man in his 60s in good health. The CDR3 nucleotides are TGTGCCAGCAGTCCCTCCCTAAGGGAGACCCAGTACTTC. It is translated as CASSPSLRETQYF.